What follows are 28 T cell receptor beta chains derived from one specimen sequenced in a study of technical replicates of blood from a handful of donors. Sequencing used immunoSEQ multiplex PCR; TCRdb keeps in-frame clones, though not all of them. This table holds about 95,000 clones, about 95% found once. Sequencing was carried out using T cells isolated from PBMCs. The receptors here all came from a human donor in good health.

This clone was counted a single time. The rearrangement links TRBV7-2 to TRBJ2-5, with 13 bases identical to TRBD2. The V segment lost 4 bases and the J segment 2 bases; nucleotides outside the gene matches: 4. CDR3 size: 16 residues. Per the germline V gene, CDR1 is SGHTA and CDR2 is FQGNSA. The CDR3 protein is CASSSMGLAGQETQYF. In DNA, the CDR3 is TGTGCCAGCAGCTCCATGGGACTAGCGGGACAAGAGACCCAGTACTTC.

The chain employs TRBV6-6 and TRBJ1-6; D is perhaps TRBD1 (5 bases). The V end lost 8 bases, the J end lost 1 base, and 12 bases lay between the germline ends. The CDR3 loop spans 15 amino acids. Germline assignment: CDR1 MNHNY and CDR2 SVGAGI (reference sequence). The CDR3: CASWGGSSYNSPLHF. CDR3 nucleotide sequence: TGTGCCAGCTGGGGGGGGTCGTCCTATAATTCACCCCTCCACTTT.

The chain combines TRBV6-5 with TRBJ2-7, with D perhaps matching TRBD1 (6 bases). CDR1 is MNHEY, CDR2 SVGAGI, per germline. Trimming stripped 10 bases from V and 5 bases from J, with 15 bases between. The length of the CDR3 is 12 residues. CDR3 region: CATAQGINEQYF. The CDR3 DNA is TGTGCCACCGCCCAGGGGATAAACGAGCAGTACTTC.

This clone occurred once. The V call is TRBV19, the J call TRBJ2-7; D possibly corresponds to TRBD2 (5 bases). This CDR3 spans 14 amino acids. The ends were cut back, 2 bases at V and 2 bases at J, with 10 bases in the middle. CDR1 and CDR2 (germline): LNHDA, SQIVND (reference sequence). The CDR3 region is CASSILDGTYEQYF. As DNA, the CDR3 is TGTGCCAGTAGTATATTGGACGGGACCTACGAGCAGTACTTC.

The rearrangement uses TRBV2 and TRBJ1-2; TRBD1 matches 8 bases. After removal of 6 bases from V and 3 bases from J, the junction contained 3 bases not matched to a gene. Germline assignment: CDR1 SNHLY and CDR2 FYNNEI. This CDR3 has 13 residues. CDR3 bases: TGTGCCAGCAGCCCGGGACAGGACTATGGCTACACCTTC. Residues: CASSPGQDYGYTF.

The V call is TRBV14, the J call TRBJ2-1; 9 nucleotides align to TRBD2. The germline CDR1 and CDR2 sequences are SGHDN and FVKESK. The CDR3 contains 17 residues. Trimming removed 3 bases from V and 1 base from J; junction bases left unmatched: 7. CDR3: CASSQNRAGGSYNEQFF. The CDR3 region has the DNA TGTGCCAGCAGCCAGAATAGGGCGGGAGGGTCCTACAATGAGCAGTTCTTC.

The gene calls are TRBV5-1 and TRBJ2-3, with 10 positions matching TRBD1. With 2 bases clipped from V and 2 bases from J, the junction kept 2 bases outside the gene matches. Germline assignment: CDR1 SGHRS and CDR2 YFSETQ. This CDR3 has 15 residues. DNA of the CDR3: TGCGCCAGCAGCTTAGACAGGGGGCTCACAGATACGCAGTATTTT. This sequence encodes CASSLDRGLTDTQYF.

The rearrangement joins TRBV10-3 to TRBJ1-2; 8 positions match TRBD1. Trimming took 1 base from V and 4 from J; bases not matched to a gene: 5. This CDR3 contains 15 residues. Germline CDR1 ENHRY, CDR2 SYGVKD. The DNA for the CDR3 is TGTGCCATCAGTGAGTTGGGACAGGAGGGCTATGGCTACACCTTC. Its protein product is CAISELGQEGYGYTF.

The chain recombines TRBV6-5 with TRBJ2-3; 7 bases agree with TRBD2. The CDR3 contains 13 residues. Losses at the gene ends were 4 bases for V and 6 bases for J; bases not matched to a gene: 4. Germline values: CDR1 MNHEY, CDR2 SVGAGI. The CDR3 spells CASSWILADTQYF. In nucleotides, the CDR3 is TGTGCCAGCAGTTGGATACTAGCGGATACGCAGTATTTT.

The CDR3 nucleotides are TGTGCCAGTAGTATAGAGGCCAGTACCCCCTACGAGCAGTACTTC. Protein sequence: CASSIEASTPYEQYF. The chain employs TRBV19 and TRBJ2-7; D ambiguous. Trimming cost V 0 bases and J 2 bases, with 11 bases left between them. Germline V gives CDR1 LNHDA, CDR2 SQIVND (reference sequence). This CDR3 is 15 amino acids long.

This chain uses TRBV21-1 with TRBJ2-1; the D segment call TRBD1 is taken from the table without a DNA check. TRBV21-1 is shown as a pseudogene. The CDR3 runs 21 residues. The CDR3 protein is CASSLPRKGVSRKDSYNEQFF. The CDR3 coding sequence is TGTGCCAGCAGCCTCCCCAGGAAAGGGGTCTCTCGGAAGGATTCCTACAATGAGCAGTTCTTC.

The chain joins TRBV5-5 to TRBJ1-3; TRBD1 might be the D (5 bases). There are 14 residues in the CDR3. V shed 4 bases and J shed 0 bases, with 8 bases lying between them. From germline, CDR1 is SGHKS and CDR2 YYEKEE (reference sequence). The CDR3: CASSAGISGNTIYF. In DNA form, the CDR3 reads TGTGCCAGCAGCGCAGGGATCTCTGGAAACACCATATATTTT. Drawing the rest from reference TRBV5-5 and TRBJ1-3, the complete variable domain is DAGVTQSPTHLIKTRGQQVTLRCSPISGHKSVSWYQQVLGQGPQFIFQYYEKEERGRGNFPDRFSARQFPNYSSELNVNALLLGDSALYLCASSAGISGNTIYFGEGSWLTVV.

The chain employs TRBV7-3 and TRBJ1-2; D ambiguous. The germline V and J ends were trimmed by 5 bases and 7 bases, with 20 bases remaining between them. This CDR3 is 15 amino acids long. Germline CDR1 reads SGHTA; CDR2 reads FQGTGA. The CDR3 loop reads CASSPQAPWGGGYTF. Written as DNA, the CDR3 is TGTGCCAGCAGCCCTCAGGCGCCCTGGGGAGGTGGCTACACCTTC.

J is TRBJ2-2 and V is TRBV5-3; TRBD2 matches 8 bases. TRBV5-3 belongs to the ORF category, with a function that is uncertain. Germline trimming cut 5 bases from V and 6 bases from J; bases unmatched to any gene: 9. This CDR3 is 15 amino acids long. For the CDR3, the DNA is TGTGCCAGAAGAACCGGGACTAGAGAAGCCGGGGAGCTGTTTTTT. Its translation: CARRTGTREAGELFF.

The chain uses TRBV6-5 and TRBJ2-7, with D possibly matching TRBD1 (6 bases). This CDR3 has 12 residues. Germline V CDR1 and CDR2: MNHEY, SVGAGI. Trimming pared 10 bases from V and 1 base from J, leaving 11 bases between. CDR3 in amino acids: CAKMGQSYEQYF. CDR3 in DNA: TGTGCCAAAATGGGACAATCCTACGAGCAGTACTTC.

The rearrangement uses TRBV27 and TRBJ1-1; possibly TRBD1 for D (5 bases). The CDR3 is 18 amino acids. V lost 2 bases, J lost 3 bases, and 22 bases lay in between. Germline assignment: CDR1 MNHEY and CDR2 SMNVEV (reference sequence). CDR3: CASSLAGNGIGKHTEAFF. The DNA of the CDR3 is TGTGCCAGCAGTTTAGCAGGGAATGGGATTGGGAAACACACTGAAGCTTTCTTT.

This chain links TRBV2 with TRBJ1-5; a weak D match, TRBD1 (6 bases). The germline V gene has CDR1 SNHLY and CDR2 FYNNEI. V was clipped by 4 bases and J by 7 bases, with 14 bases between them. The length of the CDR3 is 14 residues. The CDR3: CASSGGTLGQPQHF. Here the CDR3 DNA reads TGTGCCAGCAGTGGAGGGACATTAGGGCAGCCCCAGCATTTT.

V and J are TRBV6-5 and TRBJ1-1; TRBD1 is a possible D gene (6 bases). The CDR3 is 15 amino acids. V lost 1 base, J lost 1 base, and 10 bases lay in between. Germline lookup yields CDR1 MNHEY and CDR2 SVGAGI. CDR3 sequence: CASSYWGLSNTEAFF. The DNA for the CDR3 is TGTGCCAGCAGTTACTGGGGGCTCTCGAACACTGAAGCTTTCTTT.

V and J are TRBV5-6 and TRBJ2-7; D remains ambiguous. V gave up 2 bases and J gave up 7 bases, with 16 bases separating them. Germline V gene sequence: CDR1 SGHDT, CDR2 YYEEEE. The CDR3 is made up of 14 amino acids. DNA for the CDR3: TGTGCCAGCAGCTTAGGCAGGATGGGTCGGGAGCAGTACTTC. Translating it yields CASSLGRMGREQYF. Looking up the rest from reference TRBV5-6 and TRBJ2-7 gives the full variable domain: DAGVTQSPTHLIKTRGQQVTLRCSPKSGHDTVSWYQQALGQGPQFIFQYYEEEERQRGNFPDRFSGHQFPNYSSELNVNALLLGDSALYLCASSLGRMGREQYFGPGTRLTVT.

This chain joins TRBV2 and TRBJ2-7, with D uncertain. Looked up from germline, CDR1 is SNHLY and CDR2 is FYNNEI. This CDR3 spans 13 amino acids. Between the trimmed V and J ends, which lost 5 bases and 0 bases, there was a span of 8 bases. In nucleotides, the CDR3 is TGTGCCAGCAGTCGCGGAAGCTCCTACGAGCAGTACTTC. It specifies CASSRGSSYEQYF.

V usage is TRBV14 and J usage is TRBJ1-3; D gene ambiguous. V was shortened by 4 bases and J by 4 bases, with 5 bases between the two germline ends. Germline values: CDR1 SGHDN, CDR2 FVKESK. The CDR3 runs 12 residues. In DNA form, the CDR3 reads TGTGCCAGCAGCCCGAGGGGAAACACCATATATTTT. Translating gives CASSPRGNTIYF.

The chain couples TRBV5-6 to TRBJ2-7; possibly TRBD1 for D (5 bases). The CDR3 totals 15 residues. The V gene lost 0 bases and the J gene lost 2 bases, with 12 bases spanning the gap. Germline CDR1 reads SGHDT; CDR2 reads YYEEEE. The CDR3 DNA is TGTGCCAGCAGCTTGGATGTGACAGAAGCCTACGAGCAGTACTTC. Translating gives CASSLDVTEAYEQYF.

The chain employs TRBV7-2 and TRBJ2-1; 8 positions agree with TRBD2. V trimming: 0 bases; J trimming: 4 bases; junction bases outside the gene matches: 5. CDR1 SGHTA and CDR2 FQGNSA come from the germline V gene. The CDR3 spans 16 residues. CDR3 loop: CASSLASGETYNEQFF. The CDR3 DNA is TGTGCCAGCAGCTTAGCTAGCGGGGAGACTTACAATGAGCAGTTCTTC.

The V and J genes are TRBV5-6 and TRBJ1-2; D perhaps matches TRBD1 (5 bases). V lost 7 bases and J lost 8, with 21 bases in between. This CDR3 contains 14 residues. The germline CDR1 and CDR2 sequences are SGHDT and YYEEEE. The CDR3 coding sequence is TGTGCCAGCCACGGCCTGCTTTACAGGAGCGGCTACACCTTC. This sequence encodes CASHGLLYRSGYTF.

The chain carries TRBV4-2 and TRBJ2-1; TRBD2 matches 9 bases. The germline CDR1 and CDR2 sequences are LGHNA and YNFKEQ. With V trimmed by 0 bases and J by 5 bases, 14 bases remained unmatched. This CDR3 contains 19 residues. The CDR3 coding sequence is TGTGCCAGCAGCCAAGATCTTGGCGGGAGGGCTTACGGGGACAATGAGCAGTTCTTC. Amino acids: CASSQDLGGRAYGDNEQFF.

The rearrangement joins TRBV28 to TRBJ1-1, with D hard to call. Germline assignment: CDR1 MDHEN and CDR2 SYDVKM. V lost 0 bases and J 1 base, leaving 6 bases between the germline ends. The CDR3 runs to 14 residues. As DNA, the CDR3 is TGTGCCAGCAGTTTATGGGACTGGAACACTGAAGCTTTCTTT. Encoded protein: CASSLWDWNTEAFF.

The CDR3 sequence is CASREGPKNTIYF. The CDR3 bases are TGTGCCAGCAGGGAGGGACCGAAAAACACCATATATTTT. The chain combines TRBV6-1 with TRBJ1-3, with a possible D match to TRBD1 (5 bases). Trimming took 6 bases from V and 6 from J, leaving 12 bases between them. The CDR3 length is 13 residues. In germline, CDR1 is MNHNS, CDR2 SASEGT.

The chain joins TRBV27 to TRBJ1-5; no firm D call. CDR1 and CDR2 from the germline V gene are MNHEY and SMNVEV (reference sequence). The CDR3 is made up of 13 amino acids. V dropped 5 bases and J dropped 5 bases, with 10 bases sitting between them. The CDR3 loop reads CASSPVYHQPQHF. In DNA, the CDR3 is TGTGCCAGCAGTCCCGTTTATCATCAGCCCCAGCATTTT.